These T cell receptor beta chains were read from a single sample in a study of CD8+ T cells in alopecia areata. Assay used: immunoSEQ multiplex PCR; TCRdb lists only in-frame clones, some missing. The top ten clones hold roughly 25% of a sample with about 110,000 clones, 50% to 60% of them seen once. The specimen sequenced was NKG2D-low CD8+ T cells sorted from blood. These receptors all stem from a human donor with alopecia areata. The CDR3 runs from the conserved cysteine through the conserved F or W. The D gene is left open where the match is weak. Clone size, where shown, is once, few, many, or a class for clones that have expanded.

.,15,TRBJ2-7,TRBV15,TRBD1,TGTGCCACCAGCAGCCTCCGACAGGGGCAGGTCGAGCAGTACTTC,CATSSLRQGQVEQYF
.,15,TRBJ2-1,TRBV2,.,TGTGCCAGAACTCAGGGCGACGCCTCCTACAATGAGCAGTTCTTC,CARTQGDASYNEQFF
.,17,TRBJ2-5,TRBV19,TRBD2,TGTGCCAGTAGTAGTCCCCTTAGCGGGAGGGGAGAAGAGACCCAGTACTTC,CASSSPLSGRGEETQYF
.,14,TRBJ1-1,TRBV5-6,.,TGTGCCAGCAGCTTGGGAAGGAGTGGGACTGAAGCTTTCTTT,CASSLGRSGTEAFF
few,13,TRBJ1-4,TRBV28,.,TGTGCCAGCAGTTCAGGCAGCGTTGAAAAACTGTTTTTT,CASSSGSVEKLFF
.,13,TRBJ2-7,TRBV6-5,.,TGTGCCAGCAGTTACTCGACCTCCTACGAGCAGTACTTC,CASSYSTSYEQYF
.,15,TRBJ2-1,TRBV5-1,.,TGCGCCAGCAGCTTGGTCAGTAATCAACGCAATGAGCAGTTCTTC,CASSLVSNQRNEQFF
.,13,TRBJ1-5,TRBV27,.,TGTGCCAGCAGTTTCGGGGGCAATCAGCCCCAGCATTTT,CASSFGGNQPQHF
.,15,TRBJ2-7,TRBV27,TRBD1,TGTGCCAGCAGTTTCAGGCCAGGGGGACCCTACGAGCAGTACTTC,CASSFRPGGPYEQYF
.,13,TRBJ1-1,TRBV27,.,TGTGCCAGCGGCCTATTTACGAACACTGAAGCTTTCTTT,CASGLFTNTEAFF
few,13,TRBJ2-1,TRBV19,.,TGTGCCAGTAGCATTTCTCCCTTGCGAGAGCAGTTCTTC,CASSISPLREQFF
few,15,TRBJ2-7,TRBV5-1,TRBD2,TGCGCCAGCAGCTTGGAGCGGGAGCGGCCCCACGAGCAGTACTTC,CASSLERERPHEQYF
.,14,TRBJ1-1,TRBV15,TRBD1,TGTGCCACCAGCAGTGGGACAGGGGATACTGAAGCTTTCTTT,CATSSGTGDTEAFF
.,13,TRBJ1-1,TRBV6-1,.,TGTGCCAGCAGTGCGACTACAGGGAGGGGAGCTTTCTTT,CASSATTGRGAFF
.,15,TRBJ2-7,TRBV9,TRBD2,TGTGCCAGCAGCGTAGAAGCGGGAGGTTTCCACGAGCAGTACTTC,CASSVEAGGFHEQYF
.,12,TRBJ2-3,TRBV5-6,.,TGTGCCAGCAGGTACCGGGACCTTGCGCAGTATTTT,CASRYRDLAQYF
.,12,TRBJ1-5,TRBV16,TRBD1,TGTGCCAGCACTACAGGGGGGTCGCCCCAGCATTTT,CASTTGGSPQHF
.,13,TRBJ2-7,TRBV7-6,.,TGTGCCAGCAGCTTAACCCCCCCCTACGAGCAGTACTTC,CASSLTPPYEQYF
.,12,TRBJ2-7,TRBV27,.,TGTGCCAGCAGTTTAAGGGGCTACGAGCAGTACTTC,CASSLRGYEQYF
.,10,TRBJ1-5,TRBV2,.,TGTGCCAGTGGTGGTCAGCCCCAGCATTTT,CASGGQPQHF
few,16,TRBJ2-1,TRBV11-2,.,TGTGCCAGCAGCTTAGAGCCAACAGGGAGAGTCAATGAGCAGTTCTTC,CASSLEPTGRVNEQFF
.,14,TRBJ1-4,TRBV5-1,TRBD1,TGCGCCAGCAGCTTCACAGGGGGCGATGAAAAACTGTTTTTT,CASSFTGGDEKLFF
few,15,TRBJ1-2,TRBV7-9,.,TGTGCCAGCAGCGCGTCAGAACGGGGAAGCTATGGCTACACCTTC,CASSASERGSYGYTF
.,17,TRBJ2-7,TRBV11-2,.,TGTGCCAGCAGCTACGAAGGCCCCGCAAGCCCAACCTACGAGCAGTACTTC,CASSYEGPASPTYEQYF
.,11,TRBJ1-2,TRBV19,.,TGTGCCAGTAGCAGAAGCTATGGCTACACCTTC,CASSRSYGYTF
.,15,TRBJ2-1,TRBV27,.,TGTGCCAGCTCTACAGGACTGAAGCCTCGCAATGGGCAGTTCTTC,CASSTGLKPRNGQFF
few,13,TRBJ1-5,TRBV5-6,.,TGTGCCAGCAGCTTGGGGGGGATCAAGCCCCAGCATTTT,CASSLGGIKPQHF
.,14,TRBJ2-5,TRBV28,TRBD1,TGTGCCAGCAGTTTAGGGACAGGGCAAGAGACCCAGTACTTC,CASSLGTGQETQYF
few,12,TRBJ2-7,TRBV29-1,.,TGCAGCGTTGACACAGGGAACGACGAGCAGTACTTC,CSVDTGNDEQYF
.,12,TRBJ1-2,TRBV28,.,TGTGCCAGCAGTTTGGGGGGAAGTGGCTACACCTTC,CASSLGGSGYTF
.,14,TRBJ2-3,TRBV28,.,TGTGCCAGCAGTCTATCCGGCAGCACAGATACGCAGTATTTT,CASSLSGSTDTQYF
few,14,TRBJ1-1,TRBV9,.,TGTGCCAGCAGCGTAGAAGGTGGGAACACTGAAGCTTTCTTT,CASSVEGGNTEAFF
.,15,TRBJ2-5,TRBV7-9,.,TGTGCCAGCAGCTTAGTTCCCGACATTCAAGAGACCCAGTACTTC,CASSLVPDIQETQYF
.,15,TRBJ2-1,TRBV7-3,TRBD2,TGTGCCAGCAGTCTAGCGGGAGGTAATTACAATGAGCAGTTCTTC,CASSLAGGNYNEQFF
few,13,TRBJ2-7,TRBV19,.,TGTGCCAGTAGTGAAGAGGCCTCCTACGAGCAGTACTTC,CASSEEASYEQYF
medium-sized,10,TRBJ1-2,TRBV18,.,TGTGCCAGCTCCTTCTATGGCTACACCTTC,CASSFYGYTF
.,14,TRBJ2-3,TRBV13,.,TGTGCCAGCAGCTTAAGCCTTCGCACAGATACGCAGTATTTT,CASSLSLRTDTQYF
.,14,TRBJ2-3,TRBV27,.,TGTGCCAGCAGTTCCTCCCTTAGCACAGATACGCAGTATTTT,CASSSSLSTDTQYF
.,14,TRBJ1-3,TRBV7-9,.,TGCGCCAGCAGCGGGGGGACAAACGGAAACACCATATATTTT,CASSGGTNGNTIYF
few,15,TRBJ2-7,TRBV4-1,.,TGCGCCAGCAGCCAAGTGCGGAGTAACGTCTACGAGCAGTACTTC,CASSQVRSNVYEQYF
.,21,TRBJ2-3,TRBV2,TRBD2,TGTGCCAGCAGTTCCCCCGGACAGGGGCGGACTAGCGGGGCTAGCACAGATACGCAGTATTTT,CASSSPGQGRTSGASTDTQYF